A selection of T cell receptor beta chains follows, all from one sample in a study of T cell responses to AZD1222 COVID-19 vaccine. Only in-frame clones appear in the TCRdb table, and some are missing; sequencing was by immunoSEQ multiplex PCR. The table has over 110,000 clones, around nine tenths seen once. The specimen comprised peripheral blood, sampled on day 0 of AZD1222 vaccination. The receptors stem from an adult in good health. The CDR3 runs from the conserved cysteine through the conserved F or W. A D gene is named only where the DNA matches it firmly. Size is stated for part of the rows, as once, few or many counts, or as a class when the clone is expanded.

len: 15; v_gene: TRBV5-6; j_gene: TRBJ2-3; abundance: NA; d_gene: NA; CDR3nt: TGTGCCAGCAGCCGGGTTAGACCAGTCACAGATACGCAGTATTTT; CDR3aa: CASSRVRPVTDTQYF
len: 14; v_gene: TRBV3-1/TRBV3-2; j_gene: TRBJ1-6; abundance: NA; d_gene: NA; CDR3nt: TGTGCCAGCAGCCAAGGCAGACGGGGCTCACCCCTCCACTTT; CDR3aa: CASSQGRRGSPLHF
len: 14; v_gene: TRBV10-3; j_gene: TRBJ2-1; abundance: NA; d_gene: NA; CDR3nt: TGTGCCATCGCGAGGGGTGGGGGAGGCGATGAGCAGTTCTTC; CDR3aa: CAIARGGGGDEQFF
len: 12; v_gene: TRBV12-3/TRBV12-4; j_gene: TRBJ1-2; abundance: NA; d_gene: NA; CDR3nt: TGTGCCAGCAGTTTAGCGCAGGGTGACTACACCTTC; CDR3aa: CASSLAQGDYTF
len: 13; v_gene: TRBV3-1/TRBV3-2; j_gene: TRBJ2-7; abundance: NA; d_gene: NA; CDR3nt: TGTGCCAGCAGACCGGGGTGGGCTCGTGAGCAGTACTTC; CDR3aa: CASRPGWAREQYF
len: 15; v_gene: TRBV19; j_gene: TRBJ1-5; abundance: NA; d_gene: TRBD1; CDR3nt: TGTGCCAGTACCCTAGGACAGGTTTCGACTCAGCCCCAGCATTTT; CDR3aa: CASTLGQVSTQPQHF
len: 15; v_gene: TRBV5-4; j_gene: TRBJ2-1; abundance: NA; d_gene: TRBD2; CDR3nt: TGTGCCAGCAGCTGGGAGCGGGAGCCCTACAATGAGCAGTTCTTC; CDR3aa: CASSWEREPYNEQFF
len: 15; v_gene: TRBV5-4; j_gene: TRBJ1-6; abundance: NA; d_gene: TRBD1; CDR3nt: TGTGCCAGCAGCCCAAAAACAGGGGGCAACTCACCCCTCCACTTT; CDR3aa: CASSPKTGGNSPLHF
len: 15; v_gene: TRBV6-2/TRBV6-3; j_gene: TRBJ1-2; abundance: NA; d_gene: TRBD1; CDR3nt: TGTGCCAGCAGTCCGGAGGGACAGGGGAGCAATGGCTACACCTTC; CDR3aa: CASSPEGQGSNGYTF
len: 14; v_gene: TRBV11-3; j_gene: TRBJ1-1; abundance: NA; d_gene: NA; CDR3nt: TGTGCCAGCAGCTTAGGGGGCTCGAACACTGAAGCTTTCTTT; CDR3aa: CASSLGGSNTEAFF
len: 13; v_gene: TRBV5-1; j_gene: TRBJ1-3; abundance: NA; d_gene: NA; CDR3nt: TGCGCCAGCAGCCCCGCTTCTGGAAACACCATATATTTT; CDR3aa: CASSPASGNTIYF
len: 16; v_gene: TRBV28; j_gene: TRBJ2-7; abundance: NA; d_gene: NA; CDR3nt: TGTGCCAGCAGTTCCCCAGGGAGGCACTTAACCTACGAGCAGTACTTC; CDR3aa: CASSSPGRHLTYEQYF
len: 14; v_gene: TRBV27; j_gene: TRBJ2-7; abundance: NA; d_gene: TRBD2; CDR3nt: TGTGCCAGCAGCCCTAGCGGGAGTCCCCTCGAGCAGTACTTC; CDR3aa: CASSPSGSPLEQYF
len: 13; v_gene: TRBV2; j_gene: TRBJ2-5; abundance: NA; d_gene: NA; CDR3nt: TGTGCCAGCAGTCCGGGACCGCGGTTGACCCAGTACTTC; CDR3aa: CASSPGPRLTQYF
len: 13; v_gene: TRBV28; j_gene: TRBJ1-1; abundance: NA; d_gene: NA; CDR3nt: TGTGCCAGCAAACCTCCGGGGCGAACTGAAGCTTTCTTT; CDR3aa: CASKPPGRTEAFF
len: 15; v_gene: TRBV13; j_gene: TRBJ2-1; abundance: once; d_gene: NA; CDR3nt: TGTGCCAGCAGCTCAAACCCGGGGCCTAGAGGAGAGCAGTTCTTC; CDR3aa: CASSSNPGPRGEQFF